One sample yielded the 29 T cell receptor beta chains listed below, sequenced in a study of T cell responses to AZD1222 COVID-19 vaccine (dated by TCRdb to 2020 to 2023). The intended sense of this specimen's time point label: baseline before first vaccination. The sample's treatment or condition, from its label and the paper: meningococcal conjugate vaccine given as trial control. Receptor libraries were prepared by the immunoSEQ multiplex PCR assay. In its TCRdb copy, this immuneACCESS table keeps in-frame sequences only and misses some clones. Where compared with another copy, unresolved V genes explain less than half of these, and the others have no known cause. The sample table lists roughly 120,000 clones, approximately 83% of them with a count of one. Together, the top ten hold around 3.9% of the sample. Specimen: peripheral blood, collected on day 0 of MenACWY control vaccination. These receptors were taken from an adult in good health.

This chain connects TRBV6-5 to TRBJ1-4; 9 positions match TRBD1. The V gene end was trimmed by 6 bases and the J gene end by 7 bases; junction bases not matched to a gene: 6. The germline gives CDR1 MNHEY, CDR2 SVGAGI. The CDR3 totals 14 residues. The CDR3 region is CASRKGQGSEKLFF. The CDR3 bases are TGTGCCAGCAGGAAGGGACAGGGCTCTGAAAAACTGTTTTTT.

The V gene is TRBV7-6, the J gene TRBJ2-2; D may be TRBD1 (5 bases). The CDR3 contains 14 residues. Between the trimmed V and J ends, which lost 6 bases and 0 bases, there was a span of 8 bases. Per the germline V gene, CDR1 is SGHVS and CDR2 is FNYEAQ. The CDR3 loop is CASSSGTNTGELFF. Here the CDR3 DNA reads TGTGCCAGCAGTTCAGGGACGAACACCGGGGAGCTGTTTTTT.

This clone was counted between two and nine times. This sequence joins TRBV6-1 and TRBJ2-7; a possible D gene is TRBD1 (5 bases). This CDR3 region has 14 residues. Trimming stripped 1 base from V and 2 bases from J, with 9 bases between. CDR1 and CDR2 from the germline V gene are MNHNS and SASEGT. The CDR3 region has the DNA TGTGCCAGCAGTGAAGATGTCAGGGCCTACGAGCAGTACTTC. It translates to CASSEDVRAYEQYF.

Comment on this clone: The germline gene is not matched at one end of the junction; a read error may be the cause. The rearrangement joins TRBV29-1 to TRBJ1-5; D ambiguous. CDR3 size: 10 residues. Germline-derived CDR1 and CDR2 are SQVTM and ANQGSEA. DNA of the CDR3: TGCAGCCTTGACTTGAAGCCCCAGCATTTT. It encodes CSLDLKPQHF.

V usage is TRBV5-8 and J usage is TRBJ2-3; D not certain. The V end was cut by 1 base, the J end by 2 bases, with 11 bases between. The CDR3 sequence is 15 residues long. Germline lookup yields CDR1 SGHTS and CDR2 YDEGEE. The CDR3 protein is CASSLFDGSTDTQYF. The CDR3, as DNA: TGTGCCAGCAGCTTGTTCGACGGGTCCACAGATACGCAGTATTTT.

The CDR3 region has the DNA TGTGCCAGCAGCCAGGGACAGGGATTCACAGATACGCAGTATTTT. This encodes CASSQGQGFTDTQYF. The rearrangement links TRBV4-2 to TRBJ2-3; the match to TRBD1 covers 9 bases. CDR3 length: 15 amino acids. The germline gives CDR1 LGHNA, CDR2 YNFKEQ. The trim removed 3 bases at V and 2 bases at J, leaving 3 bases unmatched.

This clone occurred once. The chain links TRBV6-6 to TRBJ1-4, with D tentatively TRBD1 (6 bases). V was shortened by 5 bases and J by 5 bases, with 18 bases between the two germline ends. Germline V gene data show CDR1 as MNHNY and CDR2 as SVGAGI (reference sequence). The CDR3 is 16 residues long. CDR3 protein: CASSHGTGRVNEKLFF. The CDR3 bases are TGTGCCAGCAGTCACGGTACAGGGAGGGTAAATGAAAAACTGTTTTTT.

The genes are TRBV5-1 and TRBJ2-4; 9 positions agree with TRBD1. The V gene's germline CDR1 is SGHRS and CDR2 YFSETQ. The length of the CDR3 is 13 residues. Trimming took 7 bases from V and 6 from J; bases not matched to a gene: 5. The CDR3: CASRQGEANIQYF. CDR3 DNA: TGCGCCAGCCGACAGGGGGAGGCAAACATTCAGTACTTC.

The genes are TRBV28 and TRBJ1-4; no firm D call. Trimming shortened V by 9 bases and J by 7 bases, and 12 bases separated the two germline ends. The CDR3 is 12 residues long. CDR1 MDHEN and CDR2 SYDVKM come from the germline V gene. CDR3 loop: CASAPVGEKLFF. The CDR3 DNA reads TGTGCCAGTGCCCCGGTGGGTGAAAAACTGTTTTTT.

V is TRBV10-3 and J is TRBJ1-4; 12 bases are shared with TRBD1. The junction had 7 bases not matched to a gene; V was cut back by 7 bases and J by 7 bases. The CDR3 extends over 15 amino acids. Germline CDR1 and CDR2: ENHRY and SYGVKD. The CDR3, as DNA: TGTGCCATCAACGATCCGGGACAGGGGGCTGAAAAACTGTTTTTT. Its translation: CAINDPGQGAEKLFF.

The rearrangement links TRBV18 to TRBJ1-1; D gene ambiguous. Germline V CDR1 and CDR2: KGHSH, LQKENI. V was trimmed by 3 bases and J by 9 bases, leaving 11 bases between them. The CDR3 is made up of 12 amino acids. The CDR3 region has the DNA TGTGCCAGCTCACCGCGTGACGAAAAAGCTTTCTTT. It codes for CASSPRDEKAFF.

This chain uses TRBV19 with TRBJ1-1; D gene uncertain. The CDR3 is made up of 12 amino acids. The germline V and J ends were trimmed by 9 bases and 3 bases, with 11 bases remaining between them. In germline, CDR1 is LNHDA, CDR2 SQIVND (reference sequence). CDR3 nucleotides: TGTGCCAGCGAGCGGGCGGACACTGAAGCTTTCTTT. Residues: CASERADTEAFF.

The chain carries TRBV18 and TRBJ2-7; the match to TRBD1 covers 12 bases. The germline gives CDR1 KGHSH, CDR2 LQKENI. The V and J ends lost 6 bases and 3 bases, in that order; junction bases with no gene match: 6. The length of the CDR3 is 15 residues. The CDR3 coding sequence is TGTGCCAGCTCCCCGGGACAGGGGGCGGGCTACGAGCAGTACTTC. This gives the protein CASSPGQGAGYEQYF.

The chain carries TRBV6-2 or TRBV6-3 and TRBJ1-1, with D unresolved. The CDR3 spans 13 residues. The V gene lost 7 bases and the J gene lost 1 base, with 10 bases spanning the gap. CDR1 is MNHEY and CDR2 is SVGEGT in the germline V gene. The CDR3 DNA reads as TGTGCCAGCACCCCCGGAAGGAACACTGAAGCTTTCTTT. Its translation: CASTPGRNTEAFF.

This clone was picked up one time. V usage is TRBV6-2 or TRBV6-3 and J usage is TRBJ1-5; possibly TRBD1 for D (5 bases). The germline gives CDR1 MNHEY, CDR2 SVGEGT. This CDR3 spans 17 amino acids. Trimming left V 4 bases short and J 2 bases short, with 18 bases between. The CDR3 bases are TGTGCCAGCAGTTCGTGGGACGTCGGCGGGGGCAATCAGCCCCAGCATTTT. It is translated as CASSSWDVGGGNQPQHF.

The CDR3 nucleotides are TGTGCCAGCAGCTTGGAGGCTAGCGGGGGAGTAATGGCAGATACGCAGTATTTT. Protein sequence: CASSLEASGGVMADTQYF. The chain uses TRBV5-4 and TRBJ2-3; 10 nucleotides agree with TRBD2. CDR3 size: 18 residues. Trimming took 0 bases from V and 4 from J; bases not matched to a gene: 11. Germline CDR1 reads SGHNT; CDR2 reads YYREEE (reference sequence).

This chain links TRBV6-2 or TRBV6-3 with TRBJ2-2; TRBD2 matches 10 bases. After removal of 4 bases from V and 5 bases from J, the junction contained 7 bases not matched to a gene. CDR3 length equals 16 residues. CDR1 and CDR2 (germline): MNHEY, SVGEGT. In DNA form, the CDR3 reads TGTGCCAGCAGTTTATTCCTAGCGGGGGAAACCGGGGAGCTGTTTTTT. Its protein product is CASSLFLAGETGELFF.

The chain recombines TRBV21-1 with TRBJ1-2; the table gives TRBD1 as D, unverified against the DNA. TRBV21-1 is listed as a pseudogene. This CDR3 comprises 11 residues. The CDR3 loop is CARGQNYGYTF. DNA of the CDR3: TGTGCCAGAGGACAGAATTATGGCTACACCTTC.

CDR3 loop: CASSPPELQETQYF. CDR3 DNA sequence: TGTGCCAGCAGCCCGCCGGAGCTGCAAGAGACCCAGTACTTC. The chain employs TRBV7-2 and TRBJ2-5, with D unresolved. The CDR3 totals 14 residues. V lost 5 bases to trimming and J lost 2 bases, with 12 bases between them. CDR1 SGHTA and CDR2 FQGNSA come from the germline V gene.

The genes are TRBV5-1 and TRBJ2-5, with D perhaps TRBD1 (5 bases). The germline V and J ends were trimmed by 3 bases and 2 bases, with 14 bases remaining between them. The CDR3 loop spans 15 amino acids. The germline gives CDR1 SGHRS, CDR2 YFSETQ. The CDR3 loop is CASSSTYRQQETQYF. The CDR3 DNA is TGCGCCAGCAGCTCCACCTACCGACAGCAAGAGACCCAGTACTTC.

The chain has TRBV5-5 and TRBJ2-3; the match to TRBD1 covers 11 bases. Germline values: CDR1 SGHKS, CDR2 YYEKEE (reference sequence). There are 16 residues in the CDR3. Trimming cost V 3 bases and J 0 bases; bases outside gene matches: 3. The CDR3 nucleotides are TGTGCCAGCAGCTGGGGACAGGGGGGGAGCACAGATACGCAGTATTTT. The encoded protein is CASSWGQGGSTDTQYF.

This chain uses TRBV5-6 with TRBJ1-2; D might be TRBD1 (5 bases). The CDR3 has 15 residues. V lost 5 bases and J lost 1, with 15 bases in between. Per the germline V gene, CDR1 is SGHDT and CDR2 is YYEEEE. The DNA for the CDR3 is TGTGCCAGCAGAGGACCGGGACGGCTTAACTATGGCTACACCTTC. Amino acids: CASRGPGRLNYGYTF.

V and J are TRBV27 and TRBJ1-5; TRBD1 matches 7 bases. Trimming took 5 bases from V and 2 from J; bases not matched to a gene: 6. Germline CDR1 and CDR2: MNHEY and SMNVEV (reference sequence). CDR3 length: 15 residues. CDR3 sequence (DNA): TGTGCCAGCAGTGGGGGAGGGGGCGGCAATCAGCCCCAGCATTTT. Protein: CASSGGGGGNQPQHF.

The rearrangement uses TRBV19 and TRBJ1-2; D is perhaps TRBD1 (6 bases). Germline CDR1 reads LNHDA; CDR2 reads SQIVND (reference sequence). The CDR3 sequence is 13 residues long. V lost 8 bases, J lost 4 bases, and 14 bases lay in between. DNA of the CDR3: TGTGCCAGTTGGGGGGGCGAAGGCTATGGCTACACCTTC. It translates to CASWGGEGYGYTF.

This chain connects TRBV5-5 to TRBJ2-1, with D possibly being TRBD1 or TRBD2 (5 bases each). Trimming took off 1 base at V and 9 bases at J, with 17 bases between the two ends. Germline values: CDR1 SGHKS, CDR2 YYEKEE (reference sequence). CDR3 length: 15 residues. CDR3 region: CASSLQIRGGGEQFF. For the CDR3, the DNA is TGTGCCAGCAGCTTGCAGATTCGGGGCGGAGGTGAGCAGTTCTTC. The variable domain in full, completed from reference TRBV5-5 and TRBJ2-1, reads DAGVTQSPTHLIKTRGQQVTLRCSPISGHKSVSWYQQVLGQGPQFIFQYYEKEERGRGNFPDRFSARQFPNYSSELNVNALLLGDSALYLCASSLQIRGGGEQFFGPGTRLTVL.

The chain joins TRBV24-1 to TRBJ2-1; TRBD2 aligns across 14 bases. After removal of 5 bases from V and 6 bases from J, the junction contained 5 bases not matched to a gene. This CDR3 region has 16 residues. CDR1 and CDR2 from the germline V gene are KGHDR and SFDVKD. This CDR3 reads CATSAPGLAGVNEQFF. Here the CDR3 DNA reads TGTGCCACCAGTGCACCGGGACTAGCGGGGGTCAATGAGCAGTTCTTC.

The chain is built from TRBV7-8 and TRBJ2-7; 9 nucleotides align to TRBD2. In germline, CDR1 is SGHVS, CDR2 FQNEAQ. The ends lost 4 bases at V and 2 bases at J; junction bases unmatched: 6. The CDR3 consists of 15 residues. The CDR3 here is CASSSLAGTTYEQYF. The DNA of the CDR3 is TGTGCCAGCAGCTCTCTAGCGGGGACTACCTACGAGCAGTACTTC.

The chain recombines TRBV6-4 with TRBJ2-3; 9 positions agree with TRBD2. Trimming removed 0 bases from V and 2 bases from J; junction bases left unmatched: 3. The CDR3 loop spans 16 amino acids. Germline V gives CDR1 MRHNA, CDR2 SNTAGT. CDR3 sequence reads: CASSDSTSGYTDTQYF. CDR3 DNA: TGTGCCAGCAGTGACTCGACTAGCGGATACACAGATACGCAGTATTTT.

The chain joins TRBV2 to TRBJ1-4, with TRBD1 matching 10 bases. The CDR3 has 16 amino acids. The V and J ends lost 7 bases and 8 bases, in that order; junction bases with no gene match: 13. Germline CDR1 is SNHLY and CDR2 is FYNNEI. CDR3 in amino acids: CASTASRGQGREKLFF. DNA of the CDR3: TGTGCCAGCACCGCAAGCCGGGGACAGGGGCGGGAAAAACTGTTTTTT.